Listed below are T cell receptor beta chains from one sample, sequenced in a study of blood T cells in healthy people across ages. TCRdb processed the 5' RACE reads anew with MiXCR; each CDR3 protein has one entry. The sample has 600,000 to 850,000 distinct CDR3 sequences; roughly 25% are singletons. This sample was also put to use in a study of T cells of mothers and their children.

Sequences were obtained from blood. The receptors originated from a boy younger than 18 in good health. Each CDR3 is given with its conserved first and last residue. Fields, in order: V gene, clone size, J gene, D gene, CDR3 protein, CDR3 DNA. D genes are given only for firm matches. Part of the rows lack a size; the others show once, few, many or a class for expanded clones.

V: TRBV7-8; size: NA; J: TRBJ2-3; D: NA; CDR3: CASGFGQRTDTQYF; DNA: TGTGCCAGCGGCTTCGGACAGCGAACAGATACGCAGTATTTT
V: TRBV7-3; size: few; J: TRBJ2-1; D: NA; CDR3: CASSPGDSSYNEQFF; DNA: TGTGCCAGCAGCCCGGGGGATTCCTCCTACAATGAGCAGTTCTTC
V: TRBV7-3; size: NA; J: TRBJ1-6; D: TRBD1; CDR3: CASSLTGSGFNSPLHF; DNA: TGTGCCAGCAGCTTGACAGGGTCAGGTTTTAATTCACCCCTCCACTTT
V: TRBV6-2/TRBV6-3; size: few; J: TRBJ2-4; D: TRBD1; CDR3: CASSWDSFEAKNIQYF; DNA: TGTGCCAGCAGTTGGGACAGCTTCGAAGCCAAAAACATTCAGTACTTC
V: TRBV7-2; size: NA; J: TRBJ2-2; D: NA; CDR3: CASSYRMRELFF; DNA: TGTGCCAGCAGTTATCGCATGCGGGAGCTGTTTTTT
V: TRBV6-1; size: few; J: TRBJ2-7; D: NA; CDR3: CASSGPGDNREDEQYF; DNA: TGTGCCAGCAGTGGACCGGGGGATAACAGAGAGGACGAGCAGTACTTC
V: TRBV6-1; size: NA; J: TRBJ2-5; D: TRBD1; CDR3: CASSASTGGREQYF; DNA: TGTGCCAGCAGCGCTTCCACAGGGGGCCGGGAGCAGTACTTC
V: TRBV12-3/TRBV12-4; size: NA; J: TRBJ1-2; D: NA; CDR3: CASSLTPGYGYTF; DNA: TGTGCCAGCAGTTTAACCCCTGGATATGGCTACACCTTC
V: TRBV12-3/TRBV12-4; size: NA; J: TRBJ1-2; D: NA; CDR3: CASSSRTGYGYTF; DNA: TGTGCCAGCAGTTCTCGGACCGGCTATGGCTACACCTTC
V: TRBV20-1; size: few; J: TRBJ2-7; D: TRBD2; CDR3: CSARVAGGPHEQYF; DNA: TGCAGTGCTAGGGTGGCGGGAGGGCCCCACGAGCAGTACTTC
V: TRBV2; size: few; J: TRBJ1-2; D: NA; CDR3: CASSEAPGYGYTF; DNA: TGTGCCAGCAGTGAAGCCCCGGGCTATGGCTACACCTTC
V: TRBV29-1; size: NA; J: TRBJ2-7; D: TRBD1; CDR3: CSVETGQEYEQYF; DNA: TGCAGCGTAGAGACCGGACAGGAATACGAGCAGTACTTC
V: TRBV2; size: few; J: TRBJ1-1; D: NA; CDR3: CASSEAGPFGTEAFF; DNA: TGTGCCAGCAGTGAAGCGGGCCCGTTTGGCACTGAAGCTTTCTTT
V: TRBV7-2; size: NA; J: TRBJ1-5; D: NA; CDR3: CASSLVQSNQPQHF; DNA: TGTGCCAGCAGCTTAGTACAAAGCAATCAGCCCCAGCATTTT
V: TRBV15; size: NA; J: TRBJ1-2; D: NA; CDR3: CATSRGAGEGYTF; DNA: TGTGCCACCAGCCGAGGAGCAGGGGAAGGCTACACCTTC
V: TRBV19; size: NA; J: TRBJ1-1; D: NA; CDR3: CASTYLPGSQEAFF; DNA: TGTGCCAGTACCTACCTACCCGGGAGCCAAGAAGCTTTCTTT
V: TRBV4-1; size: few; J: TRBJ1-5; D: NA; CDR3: CASSLGAKGNQPQHF; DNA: TGCGCCAGCAGCCTGGGGGCCAAGGGCAATCAGCCCCAGCATTTT
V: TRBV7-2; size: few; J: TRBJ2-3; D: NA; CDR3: CASSSPPAGALKYTDTQYF; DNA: TGTGCCAGCAGCTCTCCACCCGCGGGGGCCTTAAAATACACAGATACGCAGTATTTT
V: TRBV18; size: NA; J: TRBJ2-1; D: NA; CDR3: CASSPLASEQFF; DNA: TGTGCCAGCTCACCTCTTGCATCTGAGCAGTTCTTC
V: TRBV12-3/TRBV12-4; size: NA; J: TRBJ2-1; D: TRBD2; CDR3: CASSKGLAGALTGNEQFF; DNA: TGTGCCAGCAGTAAAGGACTAGCGGGAGCCCTGACAGGAAATGAGCAGTTCTTC
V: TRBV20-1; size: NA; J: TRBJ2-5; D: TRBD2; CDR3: CSARDLPGGTQETQYF; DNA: TGCAGTGCTAGAGATCTTCCGGGGGGTACTCAAGAGACCCAGTACTTC
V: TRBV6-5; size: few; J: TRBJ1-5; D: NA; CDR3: CASSYSTGGVGNQPQHF; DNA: TGTGCCAGCAGTTACTCGACAGGTGGGGTCGGCAATCAGCCCCAGCATTTT
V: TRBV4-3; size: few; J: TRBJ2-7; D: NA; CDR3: CASSQDSDRSYEQYF; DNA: TGCGCCAGCAGCCAAGATTCGGATCGATCCTACGAGCAGTACTTC
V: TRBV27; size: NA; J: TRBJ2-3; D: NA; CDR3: CASITVAATDTQYF; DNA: NA
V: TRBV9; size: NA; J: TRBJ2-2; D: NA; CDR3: CASSVDFNTGELFF; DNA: TGTGCCAGCAGCGTAGACTTTAACACCGGGGAGCTGTTTTTT
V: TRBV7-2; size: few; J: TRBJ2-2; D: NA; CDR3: CASSPNYNTGELFF; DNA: TGTGCCAGCAGCCCCAACTATAACACCGGGGAGCTGTTTTTT
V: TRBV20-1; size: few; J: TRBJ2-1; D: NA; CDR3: CSARVLRGTTYNEQFF; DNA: TGCAGTGCTAGAGTTTTAAGGGGTACTACCTACAATGAGCAGTTCTTC
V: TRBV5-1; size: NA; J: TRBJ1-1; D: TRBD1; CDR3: CASSLRDRGAEAFF; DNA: TGCGCCAGCAGCCTCCGGGACAGGGGGGCCGAAGCTTTCTTT
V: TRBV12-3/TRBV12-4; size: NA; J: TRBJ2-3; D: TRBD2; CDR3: CASSDPGLGPDTQYF; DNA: TGTGCCAGCAGTGACCCGGGACTAGGCCCAGATACGCAGTATTTT
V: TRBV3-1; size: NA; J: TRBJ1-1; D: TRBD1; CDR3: CANSHPRGTRGRSTEAFF; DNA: TGTGCCAACAGCCACCCCCGGGGTACCAGGGGGCGTAGTACTGAAGCTTTCTTT
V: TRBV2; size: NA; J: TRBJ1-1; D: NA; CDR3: CASSATGGNTEAFF; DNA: TGTGCCAGCAGCGCCACGGGCGGAAACACTGAAGCTTTCTTT
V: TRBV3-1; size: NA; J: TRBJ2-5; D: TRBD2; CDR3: CASSPPFGLAEETQYF; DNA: TGTGCCAGCAGCCCGCCTTTCGGACTAGCGGAAGAGACCCAGTACTTC
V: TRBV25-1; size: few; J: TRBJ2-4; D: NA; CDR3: CASKDSNIQYF; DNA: TGTGCCAGCAAGGACTCGAACATTCAGTACTTC
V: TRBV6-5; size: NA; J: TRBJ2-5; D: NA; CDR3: CASTNSAKTQYF; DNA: TGTGCCAGCACCAATTCCGCGAAGACCCAGTACTTC
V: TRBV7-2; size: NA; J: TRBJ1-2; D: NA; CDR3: CASSLGPDANYGYTF; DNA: TGTGCCAGCAGCTTAGGGCCCGACGCCAACTATGGCTACACCTTC
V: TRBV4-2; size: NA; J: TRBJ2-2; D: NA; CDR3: CASQSGVQNTGELFF; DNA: TGTGCCAGCCAATCAGGCGTTCAGAACACCGGGGAGCTGTTTTTT
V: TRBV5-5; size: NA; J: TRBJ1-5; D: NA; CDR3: CASSPLGQEHQPQHF; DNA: TGTGCCAGCAGCCCGTTGGGGCAGGAGCATCAGCCCCAGCACTTT
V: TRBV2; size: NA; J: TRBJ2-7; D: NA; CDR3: CASSEFPGTEQYF; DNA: TGTGCCAGCAGTGAATTTCCAGGGACCGAGCAGTACTTC
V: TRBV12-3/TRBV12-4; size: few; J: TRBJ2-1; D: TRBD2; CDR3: CASTPGLAVKNEQFF; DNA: TGTGCCAGCACCCCGGGACTAGCGGTTAAAAATGAGCAGTTCTTC
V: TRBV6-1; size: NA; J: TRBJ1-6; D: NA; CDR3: CASSVGAARGSPLHF; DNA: TGTGCCAGCAGTGTCGGCGCAGCACGGGGTTCACCCCTCCACTTT